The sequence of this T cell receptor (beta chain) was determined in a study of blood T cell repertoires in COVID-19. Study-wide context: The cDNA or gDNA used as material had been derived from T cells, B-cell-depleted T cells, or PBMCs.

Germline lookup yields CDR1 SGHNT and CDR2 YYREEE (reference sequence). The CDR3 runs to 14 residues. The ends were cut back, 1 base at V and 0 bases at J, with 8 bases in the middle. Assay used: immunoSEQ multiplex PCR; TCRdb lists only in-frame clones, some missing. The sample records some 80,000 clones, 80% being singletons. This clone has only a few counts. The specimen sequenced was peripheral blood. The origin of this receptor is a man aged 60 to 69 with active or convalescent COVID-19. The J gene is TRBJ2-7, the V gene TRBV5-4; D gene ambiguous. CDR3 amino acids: CASSLHSFSYEQYF. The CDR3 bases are TGTGCCAGCAGCTTGCACAGCTTCTCCTACGAGCAGTACTTC.